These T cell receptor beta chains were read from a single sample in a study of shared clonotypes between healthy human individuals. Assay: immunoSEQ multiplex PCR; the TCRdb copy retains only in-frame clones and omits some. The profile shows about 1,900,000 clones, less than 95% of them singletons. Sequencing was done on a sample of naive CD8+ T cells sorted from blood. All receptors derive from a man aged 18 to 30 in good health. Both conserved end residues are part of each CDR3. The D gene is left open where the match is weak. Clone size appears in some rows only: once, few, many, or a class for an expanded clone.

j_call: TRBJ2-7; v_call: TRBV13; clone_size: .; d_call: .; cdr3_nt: TGTGCCAGCAGCTTAGCCGGGACCAACTACGAGCAGTACTTC; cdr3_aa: CASSLAGTNYEQYF
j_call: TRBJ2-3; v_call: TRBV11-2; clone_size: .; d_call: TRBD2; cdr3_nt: TGTGCCAGCAGCCCAATTAGCGGGGGGTACGCAGATACGCAGTATTTT; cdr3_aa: CASSPISGGYADTQYF
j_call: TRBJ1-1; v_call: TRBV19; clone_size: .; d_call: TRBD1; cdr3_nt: TGTGCCAGTAGACTTGACAGGGGGCGAACTGAAGCTTTCTTT; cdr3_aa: CASRLDRGRTEAFF
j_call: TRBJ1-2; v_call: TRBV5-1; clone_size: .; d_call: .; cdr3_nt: TGCGCCAGCAGCCTCGACTGGGGAAACTATGGCTACACCTTC; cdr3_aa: CASSLDWGNYGYTF
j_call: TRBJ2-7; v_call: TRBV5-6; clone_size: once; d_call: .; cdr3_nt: TGTGCCAGCACCGATACCTACGAGCAGTACTTC; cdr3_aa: CASTDTYEQYF
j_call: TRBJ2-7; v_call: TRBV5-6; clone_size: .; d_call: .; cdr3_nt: TGTGCCAGCAGCTTGGGGATGTTGAGGAACGAGCAGTACTTC; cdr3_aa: CASSLGMLRNEQYF
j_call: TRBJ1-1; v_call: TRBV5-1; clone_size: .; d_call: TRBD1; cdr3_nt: TGCGCCAGCAGCTTGGCCCAGGGGGCGGAGACTGAAGCTTTCTTT; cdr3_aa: CASSLAQGAETEAFF
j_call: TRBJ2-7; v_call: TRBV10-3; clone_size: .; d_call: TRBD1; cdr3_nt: TGTGCCATCAGTGATCTTGACAGGGGGCCTAGGGGACCCTACGAGCAGTACTTC; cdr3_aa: CAISDLDRGPRGPYEQYF
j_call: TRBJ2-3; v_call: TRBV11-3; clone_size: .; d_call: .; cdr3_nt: TGTGCCAGCAGCTTGGAGGGCGTGAGCACAGATACGCAGTATTTT; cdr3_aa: CASSLEGVSTDTQYF
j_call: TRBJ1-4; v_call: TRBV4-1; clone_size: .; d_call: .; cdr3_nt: TGCGCCAGCAGCCGACAAGCAACTAATGAAAAACTGTTTTTT; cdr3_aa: CASSRQATNEKLFF
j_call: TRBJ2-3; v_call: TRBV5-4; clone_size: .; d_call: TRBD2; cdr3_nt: TGTGCCAGCAGCTTGGGTCCCGGGGGGGATACGCAGTATTTT; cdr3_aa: CASSLGPGGDTQYF
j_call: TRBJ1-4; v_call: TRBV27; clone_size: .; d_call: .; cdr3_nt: TGTGCCAGCAGTGGAGTTCCAGGGCAAACTAATGAAAAACTGTTTTTT; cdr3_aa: CASSGVPGQTNEKLFF
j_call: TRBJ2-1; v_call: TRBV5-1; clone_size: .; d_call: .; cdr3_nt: TGCGCCAGCAGCTTGATCTTTGAGCAGTTCTTC; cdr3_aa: CASSLIFEQFF
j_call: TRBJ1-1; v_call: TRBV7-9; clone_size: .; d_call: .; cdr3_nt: TGTGCCAGCAGCTTAAGGAGTCCTGAAGCTTTCTTT; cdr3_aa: CASSLRSPEAFF
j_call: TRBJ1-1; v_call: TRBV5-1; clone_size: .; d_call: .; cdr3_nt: TGCGCCAGCAGCCCCTCTCCAGACTGGAGCACTGAAGCTTTCTTT; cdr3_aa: CASSPSPDWSTEAFF
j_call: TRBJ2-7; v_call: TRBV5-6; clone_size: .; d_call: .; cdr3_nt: TGTGCCAGCAGCTGGGCAGTCGGGTACGAGCAGTACTTC; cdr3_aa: CASSWAVGYEQYF
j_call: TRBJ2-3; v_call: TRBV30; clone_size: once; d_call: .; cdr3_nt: TGTGCCTGGAGTGGGGGTGGGTTCACAGATACGCAGTATTTT; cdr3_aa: CAWSGGGFTDTQYF
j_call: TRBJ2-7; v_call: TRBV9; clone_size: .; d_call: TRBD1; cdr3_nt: TGTGCCAGCAGCGTAGGAGTGAGGGGAGGGACAGGGACCTACGAGCAGTACTTC; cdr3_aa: CASSVGVRGGTGTYEQYF
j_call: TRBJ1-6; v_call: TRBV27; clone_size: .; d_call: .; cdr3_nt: TGTGCCAGCAGTTTAGCCGGGCTTGGTTCACCCCTCCACTTT; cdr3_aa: CASSLAGLGSPLHF
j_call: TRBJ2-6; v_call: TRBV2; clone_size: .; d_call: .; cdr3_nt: TGTGCCAGCAGGGAAGACCTCTCTGGGGCCAACGTCCTGACTTTC; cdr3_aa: CASREDLSGANVLTF
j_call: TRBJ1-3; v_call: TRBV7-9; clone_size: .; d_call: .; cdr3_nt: TGTGCCAGCAGCATAATTCCGGTGCCAATTGGAAACACCATATATTTT; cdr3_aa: CASSIIPVPIGNTIYF
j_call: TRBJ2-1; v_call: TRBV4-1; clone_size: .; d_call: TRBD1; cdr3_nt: TGCGCCAGCAGCCAAGGACAGGGAAAATTCCATGAGCAGTTCTTC; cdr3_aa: CASSQGQGKFHEQFF
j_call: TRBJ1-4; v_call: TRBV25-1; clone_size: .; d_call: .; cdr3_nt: TGTGCCAGCAGTGAAGAAATGGTTTTCGGGACTAATGAAAAACTGTTTTTT; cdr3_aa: CASSEEMVFGTNEKLFF
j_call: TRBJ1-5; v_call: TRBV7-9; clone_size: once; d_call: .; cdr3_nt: TGTGCCAGCAGCCCCTCGGATAGCAATCAGCCCCAGCATTTT; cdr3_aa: CASSPSDSNQPQHF
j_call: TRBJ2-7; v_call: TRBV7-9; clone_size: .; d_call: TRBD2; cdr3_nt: TGTGCCAGCAGCTTACAGCGGGGGCCCTACGAGCAGTACTTC; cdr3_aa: CASSLQRGPYEQYF
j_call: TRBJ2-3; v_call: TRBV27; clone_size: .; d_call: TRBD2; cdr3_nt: TGTGCCAGCAGTACCCAGGGACTAGCGGGAGGGCCTACTTACACAGATACGCAGTATTTT; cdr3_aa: CASSTQGLAGGPTYTDTQYF
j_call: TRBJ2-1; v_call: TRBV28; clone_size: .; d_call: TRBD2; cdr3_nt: TGTGCCAGCAGTTTATTTTTCCCCTCGAGCGGGGGAAACAATGAGCAGTTCTTC; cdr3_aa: CASSLFFPSSGGNNEQFF
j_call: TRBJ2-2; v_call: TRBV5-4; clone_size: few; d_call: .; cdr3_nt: TGTGCCAGCAGCTGGGGGACCGGGGAGCTGTTTTTT; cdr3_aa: CASSWGTGELFF
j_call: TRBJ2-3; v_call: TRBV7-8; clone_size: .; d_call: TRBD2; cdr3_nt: TGTGCCAGCAGCTTATGGCCCGGGAGGGGGACAGATACGCAGTATTTT; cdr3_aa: CASSLWPGRGTDTQYF
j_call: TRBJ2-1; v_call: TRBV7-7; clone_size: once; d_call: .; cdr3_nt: TGTGCTAGCTCCCCAGGGGAGGGGCACGGTGAGCAGTTCTTC; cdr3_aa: CASSPGEGHGEQFF
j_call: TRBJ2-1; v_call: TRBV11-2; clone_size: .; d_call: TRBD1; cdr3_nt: TGTGCCAGCAGCTTAGATCTTGAGGGGGCCTCTTACAATGAGCAGTTCTTC; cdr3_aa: CASSLDLEGASYNEQFF
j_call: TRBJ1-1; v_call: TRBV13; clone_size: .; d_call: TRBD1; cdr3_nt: TGTGCCAGCAGCTTAGGAGGGGGCCAGGACACTGAAGCTTTCTTT; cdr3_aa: CASSLGGGQDTEAFF
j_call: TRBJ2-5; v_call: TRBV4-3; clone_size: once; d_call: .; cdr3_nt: TGCGCCAGCAGCCCAAACCCACCCAGGGCAACCACGGGAGAGGCCCAGTACTTC; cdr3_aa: CASSPNPPRATTGEAQYF
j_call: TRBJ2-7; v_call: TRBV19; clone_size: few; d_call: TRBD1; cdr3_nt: TGTGCCAGTAGTCCCGGGACAGGGGCCTACGAGCAGTACTTC; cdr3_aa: CASSPGTGAYEQYF
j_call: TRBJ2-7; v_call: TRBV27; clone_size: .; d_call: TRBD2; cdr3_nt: TGTGCCAGCAGTTTATTGCCGGGGCTAGCGGGAGGGCCGGGGAACGAGCAGTACTTC; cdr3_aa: CASSLLPGLAGGPGNEQYF
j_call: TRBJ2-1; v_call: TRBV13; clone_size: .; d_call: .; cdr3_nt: TGTGCCAGCAGCGCCCAGGGGACTGTTATACAGTTCTTC; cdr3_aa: CASSAQGTVIQFF
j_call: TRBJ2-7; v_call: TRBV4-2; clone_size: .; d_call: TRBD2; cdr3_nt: TGTGCCAGCAGCCAAGTCCTTGAGGGGAGGGCCTGGGAGCAGTACTTC; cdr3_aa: CASSQVLEGRAWEQYF
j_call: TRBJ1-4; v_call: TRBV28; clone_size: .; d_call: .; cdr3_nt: TGTGCCAGCAGTTTACGGTCTGTTGATTTACCTAATGAAAAACTGTTTTTT; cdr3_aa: CASSLRSVDLPNEKLFF
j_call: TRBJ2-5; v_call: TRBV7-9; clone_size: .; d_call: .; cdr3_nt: TGTGCCAGCAGCCCCTCGGGTAGCTGGGAGACCCAGTACTTC; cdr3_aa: CASSPSGSWETQYF
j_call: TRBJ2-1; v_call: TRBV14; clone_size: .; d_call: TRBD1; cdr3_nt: TGTGCCAGCAGCCGATCCGGGACAGGGTACGATGAGCAGTTCTTC; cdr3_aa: CASSRSGTGYDEQFF
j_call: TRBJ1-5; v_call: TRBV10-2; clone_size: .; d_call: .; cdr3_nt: TGCGCCAGCAGTGAGTCTACAGAAGGACAGCCCCAGCATTTT; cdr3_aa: CASSESTEGQPQHF